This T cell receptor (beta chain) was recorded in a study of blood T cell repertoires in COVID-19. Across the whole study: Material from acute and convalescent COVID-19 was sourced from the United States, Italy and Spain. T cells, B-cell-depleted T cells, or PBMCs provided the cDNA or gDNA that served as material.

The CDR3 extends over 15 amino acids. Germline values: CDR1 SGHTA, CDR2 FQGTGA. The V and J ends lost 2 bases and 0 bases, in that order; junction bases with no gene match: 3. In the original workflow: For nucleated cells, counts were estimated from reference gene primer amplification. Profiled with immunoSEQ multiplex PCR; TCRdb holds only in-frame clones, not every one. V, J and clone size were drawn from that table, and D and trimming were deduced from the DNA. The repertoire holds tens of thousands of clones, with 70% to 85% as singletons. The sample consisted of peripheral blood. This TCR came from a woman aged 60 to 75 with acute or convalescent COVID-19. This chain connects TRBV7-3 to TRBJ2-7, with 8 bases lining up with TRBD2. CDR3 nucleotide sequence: TGTGCCAGCAGCTTAGTAGCGGGGCCCTCCTACGAGCAGTACTTC. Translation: CASSLVAGPSYEQYF.